Listed below are T cell receptor beta chains from one sample, sequenced in a study of T cells in Graves' hyperthyroidism and ophthalmopathy. Each CDR3 protein gets one entry after TCRdb re-called the multiplex PCR reads with MiXCR. The data show about 640,000 distinct CDR3 sequences, with 45% seen just once and 7% to 7.5% held by the top ten. Sequencing used peripheral blood or thyroid tissue (not recorded which). Receptors were obtained from an adult man with Graves' disease, either hyperthyroidism or ophthalmopathy (not recorded which). CDR3s include the opening cysteine and the closing phenylalanine or tryptophan. A D gene is named only where the DNA matches it firmly. Where a row states a size, it is once, few, many or the class of an expanded clone; other rows omit it.

D	size	V	J	CDR3	DNA
NA	NA	TRBV7-9	TRBJ1-3	CASSLEGPSGNTIYF	TGTGCCAGCAGCTTAGAAGGGCCCTCTGGAAACACCATATATTTT
TRBD1	NA	TRBV6-5	TRBJ1-4	CASSWDRGERLFF	TGTGCCAGCAGTTGGGACAGGGGTGAGAGGCTGTTTTTT
TRBD2	NA	TRBV12-3/TRBV12-4	TRBJ2-5	CASSDTAGKGSETQYF	TGTGCCAGCTCTGATACAGCGGGAAAGGGATCGGAGACCCAGTACTTC
TRBD1	NA	TRBV10-1	TRBJ1-1	CASSSGQEMNTEAFF	TGTGCCAGCAGCTCCGGACAGGAGATGAACACTGAAGCTTTCTTT
NA	NA	TRBV20-1	TRBJ2-2	CSARDGQNTGELFF	TGCAGTGCTAGAGATGGGCAAAACACCGGGGAGCTGTTTTTT
NA	many	TRBV29-1	TRBJ1-2	CSVEDTLNYGYTF	TGCAGCGTTGAGGATACCTTAAACTATGGCTACACCTTC
TRBD1	few	TRBV7-9	TRBJ1-2	CASSLTRQGLNSGYTF	TGTGCCAGCAGCTTAACCCGACAGGGGCTCAACAGTGGCTACACCTTC
TRBD2	once	TRBV12-3/TRBV12-4	TRBJ2-5	CASSGASGGPETQYF	TGTGCCAGCAGTGGGGCTAGCGGGGGTCCAGAGACCCAGTACTTC
NA	NA	TRBV24-1	TRBJ1-4	CATSDSPGLFF	TGTGCCACCAGTGATAGTCCGGGACTGTTTTTT
TRBD1	few	TRBV11-2	TRBJ1-2	CASSLNFGQGVYGYTF	TGTGCCAGCAGCTTGAACTTCGGACAGGGCGTTTATGGCTACACCTTC
TRBD1	few	TRBV11-2	TRBJ1-2	CASSPGGQGYTF	TGTGCCAGCAGCCCAGGGGGTCAGGGCTACACCTTC
TRBD2	many	TRBV5-1	TRBJ2-7	CASSLTSGSHEQYF	TGCGCCAGCAGCTTGACTAGCGGGAGCCACGAGCAGTACTTC
TRBD1	NA	TRBV7-8	TRBJ1-1	CASSQRPDRDTEAFF	TGTGCCAGCAGCCAAAGACCAGACAGGGACACTGAAGCTTTCTTT
NA	NA	TRBV4-3	TRBJ2-7	CASSQVSGQSYEQYF	TGCGCCAGCAGCCAAGTCTCCGGACAGTCCTACGAGCAGTACTTC
TRBD1	many	TRBV29-1	TRBJ2-7	CSVALDRGEQYF	TGCAGCGTCGCCCTGGACAGGGGAGAGCAGTACTTC
NA	NA	TRBV7-9	TRBJ2-7	CASSLRENGDEQYF	TGTGCCAGCAGCTTGAGGGAAAATGGGGACGAGCAGTACTTC
TRBD2	NA	TRBV9	TRBJ2-6	CASSVQGGGPNVLTF	TGTGCCAGCAGCGTACAGGGCGGGGGACCCAACGTCCTGACTTTC
TRBD1	NA	TRBV29-1	TRBJ1-1	CSSSTGTEGTEAFF	TGCAGCAGTTCTACCGGGACAGAGGGAACTGAAGCTTTCTTT
NA	many	TRBV24-1	TRBJ1-5	CATSDSRLDVTRNQPQHF	TGTGCCACCAGTGACTCGCGGCTGGACGTAACTCGCAATCAGCCCCAGCATTTT
NA	few	TRBV20-1	TRBJ1-2	CSAASANYGYTF	TGCAGTGCCGCTTCGGCTAACTATGGCTACACCTTC
NA	many	TRBV7-6	TRBJ2-7	CASSLAWGGEQYF	TGTGCCAGCAGCTTAGCGTGGGGAGGCGAGCAGTACTTC
TRBD1	many	TRBV29-1	TRBJ2-6	CSVPKGQGASGANVLTF	TGCAGCGTTCCCAAAGGACAGGGTGCCTCTGGGGCCAACGTCCTGACTTTC
NA	NA	TRBV6-9	TRBJ1-5	CASGYNQPQHF	TGTGCCAGCGGATATAATCAGCCCCAGCATTTT
NA	NA	TRBV9	TRBJ1-2	CASSLEQQNYGYTF	TGTGCCAGCAGCTTGGAACAGCAAAACTATGGCTACACCTTC